This T cell receptor (beta chain) was captured in a study of T-cell reconstitution after alpha-beta-depleted transplantation in children. This clonotype was detected a few times. Trimming stripped 4 bases from V and 7 bases from J, with 17 bases between. The CDR3 is 14 residues long. Germline V CDR1 and CDR2: SGHKS, YYEKEE (reference sequence). Unique molecular identifiers were used in preparing the TCRbeta library. A single record per CDR3 protein comes from TCRdb applying MiXCR to the PCR reads. Counted here are about 400,000 distinct CDR3 sequences, roughly 15% occurring once; the ten biggest clones make up about 3.9%.

This clonotype was obtained from a human donor who donated a stem cell graft to a child with Fanconi anemia. The specimen was PBMCs, collected from the stem cell graft. The chain joins TRBV5-5 to TRBJ1-1; the D gene is possibly TRBD1 (6 bases). Here the CDR3 DNA reads TGTGCCAGCAGCCCCTTCCTTGGACAGAATGAAGCTTTCTTT. As protein: CASSPFLGQNEAFF.